This is a list of T cell receptor beta chains from one sample in a study of cytomegalovirus exposure and HLA in healthy donors. This table comes from immunoSEQ multiplex PCR, and its TCRdb copy is limited to in-frame clones, with some not included. The sample shows 180,000 or so clones, 82% of them seen only once. The sequenced material came from PBMCs. The receptors come from a boy aged 2-9 years in good health and CMV-seronegative. CDR3s leave out the opening cysteine and the closing phenylalanine or tryptophan.

V gene,J gene,CDR3 protein
TRBV2,TRBJ1-6,ASRGSVNSPLH
TRBV6-6,TRBJ2-2,ASSLRGGDGELF
TRBV4-3,TRBJ2-2,ASSQWTTTGELF
TRBV5-8,TRBJ2-3,ASSLTVSGGAVQY
TRBV4-1,TRBJ2-3,ASSRGLAGGADTQY
TRBV27,TRBJ2-3,ASSPTPDRTSDTQY
TRBV27,TRBJ1-2,ASSPGTGYGYT
TRBV19,TRBJ2-1,ASGRDRGENEQF
TRBV19,TRBJ1-5,ASSLGQGGQPQH
TRBV9,TRBJ2-7,ASSVLPAGPDEQY
TRBV20-1,TRBJ1-2,SARATGGYT
TRBV4-2,TRBJ2-1,ASSQGGGFGEQF
TRBV6-5,TRBJ1-1,ASRQGAWTEAF